A selection of T cell receptor beta chains follows, all from one sample in a study of type 1 regulatory T cells. Antigen specificity for these receptors is unknown. TCRdb re-analysed the reads in MiXCR, keeping a single row per CDR3 protein. The table includes approximately 42,000 distinct CDR3 sequences, roughly an eighth detected once. The sequenced sample was cultured non-Tr1 T cells, either the whole culture or a sorted T cell fraction (not recorded which). The source of these receptors is a human donor in good health. Both conserved end residues are part of each CDR3.

J | V | CDR3
TRBJ2-7 | TRBV7-2 | CASSRSTGPYEQYF
TRBJ2-2 | TRBV7-2 | CASSWPLLRANTGELFF
TRBJ1-2 | TRBV18 | CASSPNGGQGISHTNYGYTF
TRBJ1-1 | TRBV6-1 | CASRRAEGPEAFF
TRBJ1-6 | TRBV9 | CASSATPGEGSPLHF
TRBJ2-1 | TRBV29-1 | CSVALLAGDYNEQFF
TRBJ2-7 | TRBV25-1 | CASSEGGSGGYEQYF
TRBJ1-1 | TRBV12-3/TRBV12-4 | CASSLGQANTEAFF
TRBJ1-1 | TRBV5-8 | CASSAAGTGGTEAFF
TRBJ1-4 | TRBV5-1 | CASSLQGSEKLFF
TRBJ2-7 | TRBV7-2 | CASSRDQSYEQYF
TRBJ2-3 | TRBV20-1 | CSGLAPDTQYF
TRBJ2-2 | TRBV9 | CASSVVLGGELFF
TRBJ2-1 | TRBV9 | CAGSVVAGVGGQFF
TRBJ2-3 | TRBV7-2 | CASSLGLAVRDTQYF
TRBJ2-5 | TRBV5-1 | CASSLDRGQETQYF
TRBJ2-2 | TRBV5-1 | CASSGRGRDTGELFF
TRBJ2-1 | TRBV5-4 | CASSSRVNEQFF
TRBJ2-6 | TRBV30 | CAWTGIPGANVLTF
TRBJ2-6 | TRBV20-1 | CSARSSDTSGANVLTF
TRBJ1-6 | TRBV7-2 | CASSLSQQRFPNSPLHF
TRBJ2-1 | TRBV7-8 | CASSLVEQFF
TRBJ2-7 | TRBV29-1 | CSVRTSGSSYEQYF
TRBJ2-3 | TRBV24-1 | CATSDVGLAGTDTQYF
TRBJ2-1 | TRBV25-1 | CASRGSGSSYNEQFF
TRBJ2-1 | TRBV3-1 | CASSRRPGGSYNEQFF
TRBJ1-5 | TRBV20-1 | CSAEPDGGNQPQHF
TRBJ2-7 | TRBV19 | CASSQGMVDEQYF
TRBJ2-3 | TRBV6-4 | CASSPAVAEYTDTQYF
TRBJ2-1 | TRBV20-1 | CSARAVGGRGNEQFF
TRBJ2-7 | TRBV6-1 | CASRQLAGVDYEQYF
TRBJ2-4 | TRBV20-1 | CSAPSLTKNIQYF
TRBJ2-7 | TRBV6-1 | CASSDLRQVLLSYEQYF
TRBJ2-2 | TRBV6-2/TRBV6-3 | CASRGSGLSNTGELFF
TRBJ2-2 | TRBV5-4 | CASSWGTGDTGELFF
TRBJ2-1 | TRBV20-1 | CSATSGLVQFF
TRBJ2-5 | TRBV28 | CASSSGTGVETQYF
TRBJ1-5 | TRBV5-1 | CASSPTGGGQPQHF
TRBJ2-7 | TRBV6-1 | CASKGLSYEQYF
TRBJ1-5 | TRBV20-1 | CSAPGTGASNQPQHF
TRBJ2-2 | TRBV20-1 | CSARAGGADTGELFF
TRBJ2-2 | TRBV18 | CASSPLTPNTGELFF
TRBJ2-1 | TRBV11-3 | CASSLGPIPGTRDEQFF